These 23 T cell receptor beta chains share one sample of origin, sequenced in a study of early T cells in non-severe SARS-CoV-2 infection. TCRdb used MiXCR to reprocess the 5' RACE reads, holding one entry per CDR3 protein. The top ten clones hold about 3.9% of a sample with 70,000 to 75,000 distinct CDR3 sequences, about 12% of them seen once. The sample taken for sequencing was whole blood. The receptors were sampled from an adult who was a healthcare worker with PCR-confirmed SARS-CoV-2 infection or an uninfected control (not recorded which).

This clonotype showed up many times. For the CDR3, the DNA is TGTGCCAGCACCGGGACAGCCCCTTGGAATGAGCAGTTCTTC. Encoded protein: CASTGTAPWNEQFF. The J gene is TRBJ2-1, the V gene TRBV7-9; 7 nucleotides line up with TRBD1. The CDR3 covers 14 residues. Germline V gives CDR1 SEHNR, CDR2 FQNEAQ (reference sequence). The ends lost 7 bases at V and 7 bases at J; junction bases unmatched: 10.

This clonotype appeared many times. In nucleotides, the CDR3 is TGTGCCAGCTTTCTATGGCGGTACCCGAGCACTGAAGCTTTCTTT. Translating it yields CASFLWRYPSTEAFF. The V gene is TRBV28, the J gene TRBJ1-1; D gene unclear. The germline V gene encodes CDR1 MDHEN and CDR2 SYDVKM. The V end was cut by 8 bases, the J end by 4 bases, with 20 bases between. The CDR3 has 15 residues.

V is TRBV6-5 and J is TRBJ2-3, with 8 bases identical to TRBD1. The CDR3 is 14 amino acids. Germline V lookup: CDR1 MNHEY, CDR2 SVGAGI. V lost 4 bases to trimming and J lost 5 bases; unmatched junction nucleotides: 5. The CDR3 DNA reads as TGTGCCAGCAGTTCAACAGGGGGAGGAGATACGCAGTATTTT. Translation: CASSSTGGGDTQYF.

This clonotype was observed many times. The chain links TRBV7-9 to TRBJ2-1; TRBD2 agrees at 10 bases. The CDR3 spans 13 residues. CDR1 is SEHNR, CDR2 FQNEAQ, per germline (reference sequence). With 5 bases clipped from V and 7 bases from J, the junction kept 2 bases outside the gene matches. CDR3 in DNA: TGTGCCAGCAGCGCTAGCGGGAGTAATGAGCAGTTCTTC. It translates to CASSASGSNEQFF.

This clonotype was counted many times. The V and J genes are TRBV6-6 and TRBJ2-7; TRBD1 or TRBD2 may be the D gene (5 bases each). The CDR3 totals 16 residues. V dropped 0 bases and J dropped 4 bases, with 16 bases sitting between them. Germline loops: CDR1 MNHNY, CDR2 SVGAGI (reference sequence). The CDR3 DNA reads as TGTGCCAGCAGTTACTCGAGATCTGGGGCGGGTTACGAGCAGTACTTC. Its translation is CASSYSRSGAGYEQYF.

This chain connects TRBV28 to TRBJ1-1, with a weak D call TRBD1 (5 bases). The CDR3 runs 12 residues. Trimming removed 3 bases at V and 7 bases at J, with 9 bases between. Germline V gene sequence: CDR1 MDHEN, CDR2 SYDVKM. CDR3 amino acids: CASSLAGYEAFF. The CDR3 nucleotides read TGTGCCAGCAGTTTGGCAGGGTATGAAGCTTTCTTT.

This clonotype appeared many times. This chain uses TRBV10-1 with TRBJ2-2; D gene uncertain. Germline V gene sequence: CDR1 WNHNN, CDR2 SYGVQD (reference sequence). The ends were cut back, 6 bases at V and 7 bases at J, with 15 bases in the middle. This CDR3 comprises 14 residues. Here the CDR3 reads CASSGSRSGGELFF. For the CDR3, the DNA is TGCGCCAGCAGCGGCTCGCGGTCTGGCGGGGAGCTGTTTTTT.

This clonotype was counted at least ten times. The junction and the germline gene differ at one end; a read error may be behind it. The V and J genes are TRBV30 and TRBJ2-4; 7 bases map to TRBD2. The CDR3 runs 12 residues. The germline gives CDR1 GTSNPN, CDR2 SVGIG (reference sequence). This CDR3 reads CAWSRWEGRTFF. The CDR3, as DNA: TGTGCCTGGAGCAGGTGGGAGGGCAGGACTTTCTTC.

In this sample, this clonotype turned up a few times. The V call is TRBV2, the J call TRBJ2-1; D possibly matches TRBD1 or TRBD2 (7 bases each). Germline V CDR1 and CDR2: SNHLY, FYNNEI. This CDR3 comprises 15 residues. The CDR3 loop reads CGTSSRGTTNNEQFF. The CDR3, as DNA: TGTGGGACCAGCAGCAGGGGGACTACGAACAATGAGCAGTTCTTC.

The count of this clonotype is one. Here the CDR3 DNA reads TGCAGCCTTGCCGCCGGGACTAGCGGGGAAGAGACCCAGTACTTC. It yields the protein CSLAAGTSGEETQYF. The gene calls are TRBV29-1 and TRBJ2-5; TRBD2 aligns across 13 bases. The CDR3 totals 15 residues. Germline V gives CDR1 SQVTM, CDR2 ANQGSEA. V shed 8 bases and J 3 bases; nucleotides not matched to a gene: 9.

This clonotype was seen more than once but under ten times. The chain has TRBV5-4 and TRBJ2-7; D call uncertain. There are 13 residues in the CDR3. Germline V gene lookup returns CDR1 SGHNT and CDR2 YYREEE (reference sequence). V was shortened by 3 bases and J by 2 bases, with 9 bases between the two germline ends. CDR3 region: CASSSTNTYEQYF. CDR3 DNA sequence: TGTGCCAGCAGCTCAACCAATACCTACGAGCAGTACTTC.

The chain is built from TRBV5-1 and TRBJ2-3; TRBD2 agrees at 10 bases. This CDR3 comprises 16 residues. V was pared by 4 bases and J by 4 bases, with 9 bases of the junction left unmatched. CDR1 is SGHRS and CDR2 is YFSETQ in the germline V gene. CDR3: CASSLGTSVFPDTQYF. DNA for the CDR3: TGCGCCAGCAGCCTTGGGACTAGCGTCTTTCCAGATACGCAGTATTTT.

This clonotype was detected ten times or more. The gene calls are TRBV10-3 and TRBJ2-7; 11 nucleotides agree with TRBD2. The germline gives CDR1 ENHRY, CDR2 SYGVKD. V gave up 2 bases and J gave up 0 bases; unmatched junction bases: 9. The CDR3 extends over 18 amino acids. The CDR3 nucleotides are TGTGCCATCAGTGAGCCAGGGACTAGCGGAAGAAGCTCCTACGAGCAGTACTTC. Translation gives CAISEPGTSGRSSYEQYF.

In DNA, the CDR3 is TGTGCCACCAGTTTTGCCAGCGGGGGTACCTACAATGAGCAGTTCTTC. It encodes CATSFASGGTYNEQFF. The chain uses TRBV24-1 and TRBJ2-1; 8 bases fit TRBD2. The J segment lost 2 bases and the V segment lost 6 bases, leaving 8 bases of the junction unmatched. Looked up from germline, CDR1 is KGHDR and CDR2 is SFDVKD. This CDR3 has 16 residues.

At least ten counts were recorded for this clonotype. The V call is TRBV4-1, the J call TRBJ2-1; D gene unclear. The germline V gene has CDR1 MGHRA and CDR2 YSYEKL. The CDR3 is 15 residues long. V was clipped by 0 bases and J by 7 bases, with 13 bases between them. The DNA of the CDR3 is TGCGCCAGCAGCCAAGATCCCTCCACCTTAAATGAGCAGTTCTTC. Translating it yields CASSQDPSTLNEQFF.

This clonotype appeared many times. The rearrangement uses TRBV18 and TRBJ2-2; D is unresolved. V was clipped by 3 bases and J by 0 bases, with 14 bases between them. CDR1 is KGHSH and CDR2 is LQKENI in the germline V gene. This CDR3 has 17 residues. CDR3 amino acids: CASSPTPLLANTGELFF. In nucleotides, the CDR3 is TGTGCCAGCTCACCGACGCCTCTACTCGCGAACACCGGGGAGCTGTTTTTT.

In this sample, this clonotype turned up many times. The rearrangement joins TRBV28 to TRBJ1-5; TRBD1 aligns across 8 bases. V gave up 8 bases and J gave up 5 bases; unmatched junction bases: 5. Looked up from germline, CDR1 is MDHEN and CDR2 is SYDVKM. The CDR3 sequence is 13 residues long. The chain's CDR3 is CASLTGDHQPQHF. CDR3 in DNA: TGTGCCAGCTTGACAGGGGATCATCAGCCCCAGCATTTT. The full variable domain, completed using reference TRBV28 and TRBJ1-5, is DVKVTQSSRYLVKRTGEKVFLECVQDMDHENMFWYRQDPGLGLRLIYFSYDVKMKEKGDIPEGYSVSREKKERFSLILESASTNQTSMYLCASLTGDHQPQHFGDGTRLSIL.

Many counts were recorded for this clonotype. The rearrangement uses TRBV27 and TRBJ1-6; D not certain. CDR1 is MNHEY, CDR2 SMNVEV, per germline (reference sequence). CDR3 length equals 12 residues. Trimming took off 3 bases at V and 6 bases at J, with 3 bases between the two ends. In nucleotides, the CDR3 is TGTGCCAGCAGTTTCTCTAATTCACCCCTCCACTTT. Translation: CASSFSNSPLHF.

Only one count was recorded for this clonotype. A junction boundary mismatches the germline segment, possibly from a read error. The chain is built from TRBV7-9 and TRBJ1-6; 8 bases are a match to TRBD1. Germline CDR1 SEHNR, CDR2 FQNEAQ (reference sequence). The CDR3 contains 14 residues. For the CDR3, the DNA is TGTGCCATCAGCGCAGGGACAGGACGTTCACCCCTCCACTTT. Translated, it gives CAISAGTGRSPLHF.

This clonotype was counted many times. The rearrangement links TRBV18 to TRBJ1-1; D uncertain. The CDR3 totals 15 residues. Trimming removed 5 bases at V and 10 bases at J, with 23 bases between. Germline CDR1 reads KGHSH; CDR2 reads LQKENI. CDR3 in DNA: TGTGCCAGCTCAGTGGAGACGGGTCTGGGTTTGGGAGCTTTCTTT. The encoded protein is CASSVETGLGLGAFF.

This clonotype showed up many times. The chain couples TRBV20-1 to TRBJ2-3; no definite D call. Germline assignment: CDR1 DFQATT and CDR2 SNEGSKA (reference sequence). This CDR3 is built from 11 residues. Trimming removed 2 bases from V and 6 bases from J, with 6 bases in between. The CDR3 DNA is TGCAGTGCTAGACCCCGGGATACGCAGTATTTT. It yields the protein CSARPRDTQYF.

The chain carries TRBV9 and TRBJ1-1; D gene uncertain. CDR3 size: 14 residues. CDR1 is SGDLS and CDR2 is YYNGEE in the germline V gene. V lost 2 bases and J 10 bases, leaving 18 bases between the germline ends. CDR3 amino acids: CASSVGGEVFGAFF. CDR3 bases: TGTGCCAGCAGCGTGGGTGGGGAAGTGTTTGGAGCTTTCTTT. Complete variable domain (other parts from reference TRBV9 and TRBJ1-1): DSGVTQTPKHLITATGQRVTLRCSPRSGDLSVYWYQQSLDQGLQFLIQYYNGEERAKGNILERFSAQQFPDLHSELNLSSLELGDSALYFCASSVGGEVFGAFFGQGTRLTVV.

This clonotype has only a few counts. V usage is TRBV20-1 and J usage is TRBJ2-4, with 15 nucleotides matching TRBD2. The V and J ends lost 0 bases and 10 bases, in that order; junction bases with no gene match: 4. Germline CDR1 and CDR2: DFQATT and SNEGSKA (reference sequence). The CDR3 is made up of 15 amino acids. The CDR3 bases are TGCAGTGCTAGAGATCCGGGACTAGCGGGAGGTATTCAGTACTTC. It yields the protein CSARDPGLAGGIQYF.